Sequencing of this T cell receptor beta chain was carried out in a study of blood T cell repertoires in COVID-19. Libraries were prepared by immunoSEQ multiplex PCR; TCRdb keeps only in-frame clonotypes and omits some of them. The data show some 170,000 clones, 75% to 90% seen once. Germline trimming cut 4 bases from V and 8 bases from J; bases unmatched to any gene: 6. This CDR3 contains 14 residues. Germline CDR1 is MNHEY and CDR2 is SVGAGI. This sequence was found in a human donor in a cohort sampled during active COVID-19. Sequencing was performed on peripheral blood. This chain joins TRBV6-5 and TRBJ1-4; 8 bases are a match to TRBD1. CDR3 amino acids: CASSSGQGREKLFF. CDR3 nucleotide sequence: TGTGCCAGCAGTTCTGGACAGGGCAGGGAAAAACTGTTTTTT.